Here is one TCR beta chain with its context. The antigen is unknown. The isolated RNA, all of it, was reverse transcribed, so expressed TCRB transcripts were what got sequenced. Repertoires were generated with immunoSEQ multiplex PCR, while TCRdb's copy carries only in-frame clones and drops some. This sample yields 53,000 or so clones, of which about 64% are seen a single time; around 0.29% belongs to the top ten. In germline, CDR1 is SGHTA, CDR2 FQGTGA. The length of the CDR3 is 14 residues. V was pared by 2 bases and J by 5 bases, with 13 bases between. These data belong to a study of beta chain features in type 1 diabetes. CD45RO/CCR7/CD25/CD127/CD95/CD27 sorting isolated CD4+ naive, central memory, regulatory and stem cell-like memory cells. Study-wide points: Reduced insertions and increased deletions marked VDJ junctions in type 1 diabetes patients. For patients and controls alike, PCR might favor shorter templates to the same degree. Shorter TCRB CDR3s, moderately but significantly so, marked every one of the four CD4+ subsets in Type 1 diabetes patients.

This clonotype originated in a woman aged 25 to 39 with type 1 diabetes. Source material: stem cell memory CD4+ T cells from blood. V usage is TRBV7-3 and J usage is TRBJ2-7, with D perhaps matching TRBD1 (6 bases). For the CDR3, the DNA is TGTGCCAGCAGCTTAGGGGGCTCGGAGAACGAGCAGTACTTC. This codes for CASSLGGSENEQYF.